This TCR beta chain was sequenced during a study of blood T cells in healthy people across ages. Individuals who donated were healthy Caucasians from Russia aged about 6 to 90. Researchers collected about 9.1 milliliters of peripheral blood from every single donor. Each sample yielded at least 7 million isolated PBMCs. For this clonotype: A much bigger clone sits one base away, suggesting this may be a read error.

The authors ran a second PCR of 7 to 11 cycles using a sample-barcoded 5' primer and a J-beta primer mix. TCRdb called the 5' RACE reads again in MiXCR, with one record for every CDR3 protein. The sample consists of some 1.5 million distinct CDR3 sequences, about 28% of them appearing once. V shed 4 bases and J shed 8 bases, with 12 bases lying between them. This CDR3 spans 13 amino acids. The V gene's germline CDR1 is LNHDA and CDR2 SQIVND (reference sequence). The rearrangement uses TRBV19 and TRBJ2-1, with D possibly being TRBD1 or TRBD2 (5 bases each). This receptor was taken from a woman aged 30 to 39 in good health. Input material: blood. The CDR3 sequence: CASSTWDGDEQFF. The CDR3 DNA follows: TGTGCCAGTAGTACGTGGGACGGCGATGAGCAGTTCTTC.